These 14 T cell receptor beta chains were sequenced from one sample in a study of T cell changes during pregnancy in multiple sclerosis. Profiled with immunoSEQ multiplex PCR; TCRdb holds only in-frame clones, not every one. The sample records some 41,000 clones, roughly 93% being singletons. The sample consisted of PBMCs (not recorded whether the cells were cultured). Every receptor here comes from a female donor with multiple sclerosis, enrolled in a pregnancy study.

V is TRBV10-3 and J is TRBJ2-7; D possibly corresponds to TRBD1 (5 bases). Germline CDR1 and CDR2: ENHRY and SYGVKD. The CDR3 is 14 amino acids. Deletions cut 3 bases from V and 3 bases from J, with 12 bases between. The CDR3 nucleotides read TGTGCCATCAGTGAAAGGACAACTGTCTACGAGCAGTACTTC. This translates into CAISERTTVYEQYF.

CDR3 DNA sequence: TGTGCCAGCTCACCAGAGGGACAAATGAACACCGGGGAGCTGTTTTTT. Translated, it gives CASSPEGQMNTGELFF. V gene TRBV18 combines with J gene TRBJ2-2, with TRBD1 as a possible D gene (6 bases). This CDR3 contains 16 residues. The germline V gene encodes CDR1 KGHSH and CDR2 LQKENI. V lost 2 bases and J 1 base, leaving 11 bases between the germline ends.

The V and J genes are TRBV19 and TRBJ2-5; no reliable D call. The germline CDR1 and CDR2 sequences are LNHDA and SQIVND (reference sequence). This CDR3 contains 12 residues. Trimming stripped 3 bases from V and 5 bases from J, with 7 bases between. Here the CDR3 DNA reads TGTGCCAGTAGTATGAAAGGGGAGACCCAGTACTTC. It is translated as CASSMKGETQYF.

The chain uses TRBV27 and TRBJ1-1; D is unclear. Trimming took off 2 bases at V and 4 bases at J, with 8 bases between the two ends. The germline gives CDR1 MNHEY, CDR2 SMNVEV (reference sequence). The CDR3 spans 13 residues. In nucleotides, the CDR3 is TGTGCCAGCAGTTTAGGGCAGACCACTGAAGCTTTCTTT. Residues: CASSLGQTTEAFF.

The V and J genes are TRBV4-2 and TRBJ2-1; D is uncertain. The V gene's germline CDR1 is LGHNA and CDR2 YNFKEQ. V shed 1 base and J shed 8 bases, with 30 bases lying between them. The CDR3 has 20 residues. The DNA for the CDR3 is TGTGCCAGCAGCCAAGGAATGGACGGTAGCATCGCATCGTCCGGCCATGAGCAGTTCTTC. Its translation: CASSQGMDGSIASSGHEQFF.

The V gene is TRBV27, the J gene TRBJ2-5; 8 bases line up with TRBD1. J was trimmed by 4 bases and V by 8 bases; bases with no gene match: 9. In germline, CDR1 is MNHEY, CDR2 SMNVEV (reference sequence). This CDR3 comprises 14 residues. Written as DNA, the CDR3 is TGTGCCAGCTGTCCCAGGGGGCAAGGAGAGACCCAGTACTTC. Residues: CASCPRGQGETQYF.

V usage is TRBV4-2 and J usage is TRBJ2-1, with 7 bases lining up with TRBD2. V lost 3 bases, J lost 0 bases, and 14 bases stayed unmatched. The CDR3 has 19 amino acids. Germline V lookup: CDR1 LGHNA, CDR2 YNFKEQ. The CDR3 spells CASSHFGLAEGSSYNEQFF. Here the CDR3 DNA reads TGTGCCAGCAGCCACTTCGGGCTAGCGGAGGGGAGCTCCTACAATGAGCAGTTCTTC.

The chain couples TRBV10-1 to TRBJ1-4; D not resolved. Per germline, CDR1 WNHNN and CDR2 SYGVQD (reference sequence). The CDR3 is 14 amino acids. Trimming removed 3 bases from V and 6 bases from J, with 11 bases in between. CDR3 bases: TGCGCCAGCAGTGAAGTAGTCGGGGATGAAAAACTGTTTTTT. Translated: CASSEVVGDEKLFF.

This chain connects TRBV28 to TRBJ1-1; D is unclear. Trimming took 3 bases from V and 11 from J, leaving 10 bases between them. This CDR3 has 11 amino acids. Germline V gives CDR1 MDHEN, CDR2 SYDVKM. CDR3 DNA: TGTGCCAGCAGTTTCGAGCGGCGGGCTTTCTTT. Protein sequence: CASSFERRAFF.

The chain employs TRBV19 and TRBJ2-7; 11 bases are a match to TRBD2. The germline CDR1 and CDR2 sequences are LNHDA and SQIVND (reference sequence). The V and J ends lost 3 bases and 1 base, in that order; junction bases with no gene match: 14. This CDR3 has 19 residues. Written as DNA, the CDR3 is TGTGCCAGTAGTATGTTCCCCTCCCTAGCGGGAGGACCGTCCTACGAGCAGTACTTC. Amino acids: CASSMFPSLAGGPSYEQYF.

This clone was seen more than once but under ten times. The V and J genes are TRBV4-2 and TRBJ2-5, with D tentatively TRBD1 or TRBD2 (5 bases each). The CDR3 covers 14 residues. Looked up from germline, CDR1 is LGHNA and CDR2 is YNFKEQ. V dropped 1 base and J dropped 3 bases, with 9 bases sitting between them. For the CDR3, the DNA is TGTGCCAGCAGCCAAGGACGAGGGGAAGAGACCCAGTACTTC. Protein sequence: CASSQGRGEETQYF.

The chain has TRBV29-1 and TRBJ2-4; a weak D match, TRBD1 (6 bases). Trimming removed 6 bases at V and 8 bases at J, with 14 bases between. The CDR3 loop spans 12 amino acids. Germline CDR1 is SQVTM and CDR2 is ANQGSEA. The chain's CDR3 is CSVGAGRDIQYF. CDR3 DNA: TGCAGCGTGGGGGCGGGTAGGGACATTCAGTACTTC. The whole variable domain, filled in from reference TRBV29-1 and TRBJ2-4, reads SAVISQKPSRDICQRGTSLTIQCQVDSQVTMMFWYRQQPGQSLTLIATANQGSEATYESGFVIDKFPISRPNLTFSTLTVSNMSPEDSSIYLCSVGAGRDIQYFGAGTRLSVL.

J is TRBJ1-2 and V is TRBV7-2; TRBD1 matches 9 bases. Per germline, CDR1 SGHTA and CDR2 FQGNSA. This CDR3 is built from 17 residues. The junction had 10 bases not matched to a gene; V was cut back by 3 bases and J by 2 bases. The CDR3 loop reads CASSFRRGQGSNYGYTF. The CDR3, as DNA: TGTGCCAGCAGCTTCAGGAGGGGACAGGGCAGCAACTATGGCTACACCTTC.

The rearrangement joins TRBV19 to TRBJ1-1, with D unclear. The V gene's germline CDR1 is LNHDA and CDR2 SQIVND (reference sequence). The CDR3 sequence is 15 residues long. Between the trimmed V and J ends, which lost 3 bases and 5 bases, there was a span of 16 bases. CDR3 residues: CASSIGTGIGTEAFF. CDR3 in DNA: TGTGCCAGTAGTATTGGTACCGGAATAGGGACTGAAGCTTTCTTT.